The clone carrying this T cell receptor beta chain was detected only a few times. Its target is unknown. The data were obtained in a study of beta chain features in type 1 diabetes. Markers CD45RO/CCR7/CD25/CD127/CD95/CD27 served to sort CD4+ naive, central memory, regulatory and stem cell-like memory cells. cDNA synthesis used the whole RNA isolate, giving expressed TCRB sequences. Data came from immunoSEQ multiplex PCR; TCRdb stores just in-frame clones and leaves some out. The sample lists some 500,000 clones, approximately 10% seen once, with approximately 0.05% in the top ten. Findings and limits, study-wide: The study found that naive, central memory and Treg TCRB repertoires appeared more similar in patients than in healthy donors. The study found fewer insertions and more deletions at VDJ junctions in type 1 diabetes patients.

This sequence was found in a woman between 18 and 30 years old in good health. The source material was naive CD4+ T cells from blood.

CDR3 loop: CASSRDRGLSEAFF. CDR3 sequence (DNA): TGCGCCAGCAGCCGGGACAGGGGTTTATCTGAAGCTTTCTTT. The chain joins TRBV4-1 to TRBJ1-1, with TRBD1 matching 10 bases. From germline, CDR1 is MGHRA and CDR2 YSYEKL. The trim removed 4 bases at V and 6 bases at J, leaving 5 bases unmatched. This CDR3 region has 14 residues.